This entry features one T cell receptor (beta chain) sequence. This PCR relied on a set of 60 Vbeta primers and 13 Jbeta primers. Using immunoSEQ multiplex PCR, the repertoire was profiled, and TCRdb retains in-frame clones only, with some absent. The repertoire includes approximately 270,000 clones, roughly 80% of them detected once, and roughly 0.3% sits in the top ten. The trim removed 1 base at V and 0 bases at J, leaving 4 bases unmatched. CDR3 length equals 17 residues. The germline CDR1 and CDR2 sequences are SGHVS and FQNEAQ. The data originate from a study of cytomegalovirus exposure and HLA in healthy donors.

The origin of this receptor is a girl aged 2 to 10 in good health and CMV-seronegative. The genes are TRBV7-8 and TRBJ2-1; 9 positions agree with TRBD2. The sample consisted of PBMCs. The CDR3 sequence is CASSLGGGRASYNEQFF. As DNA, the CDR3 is TGTGCCAGCAGCTTAGGGGGCGGGAGGGCCTCCTACAATGAGCAGTTCTTC. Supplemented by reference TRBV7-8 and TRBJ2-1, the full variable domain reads GAGVSQSPRYKVAKRGQDVALRCDPISGHVSLFWYQQALGQGPEFLTYFQNEAQLDKSGLPSDRFFAERPEGSVSTLKIQRTQQEDSAVYLCASSLGGGRASYNEQFFGPGTRLTVL.